This T cell receptor beta chain was sequenced in a study of beta chain features in type 1 diabetes listed by TCRdb under 2018. With respect to the entire study: No differences in mean age, gender distribution, total cell number or subset yield were found between patients and healthy donors. Regulatory and stem cell-like memory subsets were isolated from only 8 patients and roughly 8 healthy donors, whereas naive and central memory subsets came from all 28 donors. Across all samples, about 110 million sorted cells were examined, and cell number per subset correlated strongly with RNA yield. In the study, recently diagnosed type 1 diabetes patients and matched healthy donors were compared on the TCRB repertoires of their sorted circulating CD4+ T cell subsets. Broad study findings and their caveats: Naive, central memory and regulatory TCRB repertoires appeared to be more similar among patients than among healthy donors. PCR might favor shorter templates, but patient and control samples were amplified and corrected together, so any skew would affect both groups equally. Because small numbers of individuals were included in the HLA sub-analyses, any influence of HLA type on TCRB rearrangement was left unresolved. Fewer insertions and more nucleotide deletions at VDJ recombination sites were observed in patients with type 1 diabetes, implying thymic rearrangement abnormalities. Because cDNA was sequenced instead of genomic DNA, activated cells with high expression could be over-represented, although the groups did not differ in activation or CD3 levels. A moderate but significant shortening of TCRB CDR3 length was observed in type 1 diabetes patients in all four CD4+ subsets.

Between the V and J ends, shortened by 7 bases and 0 bases respectively, the junction contains 13 bases. The CDR3 contains 15 residues, cysteine and phenylalanine counted. Kept here is only the CDR3 DNA, which spans 45 bases and is read in frame from base 1. From a lookup of the germline V gene (reference sequence), CDR1 and CDR2 are LNHDA and SQIVND. Worth noting for this clone: It has no known antigen specificity. Per-nucleotide qualities are absent, and no much larger clonotype sits a single base away.

All of the isolated RNA was reverse transcribed with the High Capacity cDNA Reverse Transcription Kit, so expressed TCRB transcripts were sequenced. For stem cell-like memory T cell samples, survey-depth immunoSEQ sequencing was used, averaging around 1 million total reads per sample. Sorted cells were lysed in RLT buffer and RNA was extracted with DNase-treated RNeasy Micro or Mini kits, depending on cell number. To prevent cross-contamination, each cell subset was processed individually, whereas patient and healthy donor samples were processed jointly. TCRB sequences were amplified from cDNA with the immunoSEQ multiplex PCR, producing 87-bp fragments spanning the CDR3 region. Sequencing of the amplicons was done on the Illumina HiSeq platform. Per the original workflow: Synthetic template baselines were used to correct PCR bias computationally, reads within Hamming distance 2 were collapsed, and singletons that could not be merged were discarded. Reads were aligned against IMGT so that V, D and J genes, CDR3 length and insertions or deletions at six rearrangement sites could be assigned. Within each subset, clonotype counts were normalized to sorted cell number, and only after that were true diversity and Gini coefficients computed with the tcR R package. The overlap coefficient, calculated on TCRB nucleotide sequences, was used to quantify repertoire sharing. The table was pulled from immuneACCESS by TCRdb, which kept in-frame rearrangements only. Such tables lose some clones; where checked, under half of the loss comes from unresolved V genes, and the rest has no known cause. Clone size and V and J calls were adopted from that table, with D and trimming inferred from the DNA. Present in this sample are about 14,000 clones, over 55% of which were seen just once. The ten largest clones take up roughly 0.5% of the sample.

Each donor gave one peripheral blood draw, averaging around 0.11 L, which was collected into heparinised tubes. A BD FACSAria II and a panel including CD45RO, CCR7, CD25, CD127, CD95 and CD27 were used to sort naive, central memory, regulatory and stem cell-like memory CD4+ T cells. Every sorted population had a purity above 95%. PBMCs were isolated right away by Lymphoprep density gradient centrifugation and were stained directly, without culture. To minimize batch effects, samples were stained and sorted in pairs, one healthy donor with one patient per experiment. Recombination connected TRBV19 to TRBJ2-1; matching of 6 bases hints at TRBD2 as the D gene. This receptor was identified in a young woman with type 1 diabetes. Sample: stem cell memory CD4+ T cells from blood. The sample's cell subset or site, from its label and the paper: stem cell-like memory CD4+ T cells. The nucleotides are TGTGCCAGTAAAAGGGACTTTAGCTCCTACAATGAGCAGTTCTTC. The encoded protein is CASKRDFSSYNEQFF.